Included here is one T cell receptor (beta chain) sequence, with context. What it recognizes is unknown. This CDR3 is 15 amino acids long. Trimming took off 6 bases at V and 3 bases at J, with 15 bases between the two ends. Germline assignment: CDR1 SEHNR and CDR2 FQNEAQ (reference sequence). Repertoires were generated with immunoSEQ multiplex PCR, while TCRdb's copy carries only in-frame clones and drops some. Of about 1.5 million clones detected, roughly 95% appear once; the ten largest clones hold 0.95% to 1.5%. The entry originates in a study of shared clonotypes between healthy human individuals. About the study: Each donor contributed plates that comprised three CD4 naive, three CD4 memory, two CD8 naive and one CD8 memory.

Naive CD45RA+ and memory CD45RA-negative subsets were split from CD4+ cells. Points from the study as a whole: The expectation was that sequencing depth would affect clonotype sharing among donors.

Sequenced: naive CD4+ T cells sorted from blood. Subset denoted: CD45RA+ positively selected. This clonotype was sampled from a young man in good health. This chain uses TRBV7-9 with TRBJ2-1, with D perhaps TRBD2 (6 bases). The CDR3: CASSQRGSVYNEQFF. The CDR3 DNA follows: TGTGCCAGCAGTCAACGGGGGAGTGTCTACAATGAGCAGTTCTTC.